Below, one T cell receptor (beta chain) is given with its context. Looked up from germline, CDR1 is SQVTM and CDR2 is ANQGSEA. V was pared by 3 bases and J by 1 base, with 3 bases of the junction left unmatched. This CDR3 has 17 amino acids. Sequencing used immunoSEQ multiplex PCR; TCRdb keeps in-frame clones, though not all of them. The repertoire holds about 160,000 clones, with approximately 90% as singletons. These data belong to a study of control samples from healthy donors and cancer patients. Material for sequencing was blood. The sequence was obtained from a man younger than 40 in good health. The rearrangement links TRBV29-1 to TRBJ2-2, with 15 bases fitting TRBD2. In nucleotides, the CDR3 is TGCAGCGTTGAGGGGACTAGCGGGGGGTGGAACACCGGGGAGCTGTTTTTT. Protein sequence: CSVEGTSGGWNTGELFF.